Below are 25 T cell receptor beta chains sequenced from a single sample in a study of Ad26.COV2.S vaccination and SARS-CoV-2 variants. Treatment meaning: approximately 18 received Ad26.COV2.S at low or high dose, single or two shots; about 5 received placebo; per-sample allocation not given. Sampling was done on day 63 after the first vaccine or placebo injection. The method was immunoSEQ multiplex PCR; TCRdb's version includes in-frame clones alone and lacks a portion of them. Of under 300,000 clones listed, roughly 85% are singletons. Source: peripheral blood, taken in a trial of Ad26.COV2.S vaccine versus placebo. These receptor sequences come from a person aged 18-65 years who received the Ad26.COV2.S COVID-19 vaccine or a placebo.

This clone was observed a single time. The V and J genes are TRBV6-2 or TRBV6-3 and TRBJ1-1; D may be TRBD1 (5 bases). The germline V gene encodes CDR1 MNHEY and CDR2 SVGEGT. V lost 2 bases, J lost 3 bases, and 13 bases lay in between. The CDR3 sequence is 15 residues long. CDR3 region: CASSYASRGYTEAFF. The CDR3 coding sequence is TGTGCCAGCAGTTACGCCTCGAGGGGCTACACTGAAGCTTTCTTT.

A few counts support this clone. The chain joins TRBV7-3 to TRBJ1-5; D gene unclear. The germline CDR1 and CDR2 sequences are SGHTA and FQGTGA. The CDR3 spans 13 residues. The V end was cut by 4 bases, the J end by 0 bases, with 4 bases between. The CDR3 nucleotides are TGTGCCAGCAGCTACGGTAGCAATCAGCCCCAGCATTTT. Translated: CASSYGSNQPQHF.

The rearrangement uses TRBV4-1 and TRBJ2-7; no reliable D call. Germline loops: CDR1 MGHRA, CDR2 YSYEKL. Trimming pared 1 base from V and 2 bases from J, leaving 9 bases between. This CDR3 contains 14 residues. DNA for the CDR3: TGCGCCAGCAGCCAAGGCGGCTTCACCTACGAGCAGTACTTC. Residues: CASSQGGFTYEQYF.

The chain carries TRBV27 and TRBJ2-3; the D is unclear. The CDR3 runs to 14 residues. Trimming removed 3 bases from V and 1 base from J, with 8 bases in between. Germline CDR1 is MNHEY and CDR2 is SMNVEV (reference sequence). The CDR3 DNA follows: TGTGCCAGCAGTTTTATTGATGGCACAGATACGCAGTATTTT. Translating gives CASSFIDGTDTQYF.

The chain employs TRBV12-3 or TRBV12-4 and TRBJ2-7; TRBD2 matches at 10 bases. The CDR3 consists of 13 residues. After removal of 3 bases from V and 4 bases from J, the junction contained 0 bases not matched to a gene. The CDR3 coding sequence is TGTGCCAGCAGTTTGGGACTAGCGTACGAGCAGTACTTC. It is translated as CASSLGLAYEQYF.

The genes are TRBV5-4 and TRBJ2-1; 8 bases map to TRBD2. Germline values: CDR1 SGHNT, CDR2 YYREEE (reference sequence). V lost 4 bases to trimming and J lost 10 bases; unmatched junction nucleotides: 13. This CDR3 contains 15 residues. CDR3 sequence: CASSRGGAGGPEQFF. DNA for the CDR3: TGTGCCAGCAGCCGAGGCGGGGCGGGGGGTCCCGAGCAGTTCTTC.

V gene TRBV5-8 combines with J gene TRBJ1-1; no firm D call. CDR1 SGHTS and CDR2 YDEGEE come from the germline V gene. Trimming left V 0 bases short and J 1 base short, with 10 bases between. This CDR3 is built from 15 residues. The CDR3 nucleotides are TGTGCCAGCAGCTTGGGGTGGACTAAGAACACTGAAGCTTTCTTT. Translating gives CASSLGWTKNTEAFF.

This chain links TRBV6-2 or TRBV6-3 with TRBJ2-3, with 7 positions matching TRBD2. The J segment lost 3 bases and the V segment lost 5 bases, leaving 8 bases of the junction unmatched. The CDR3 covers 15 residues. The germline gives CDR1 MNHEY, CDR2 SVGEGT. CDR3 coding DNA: TGTGCCAGCAGTGAGACTAGCTACCGAACAGATACGCAGTATTTT. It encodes CASSETSYRTDTQYF.

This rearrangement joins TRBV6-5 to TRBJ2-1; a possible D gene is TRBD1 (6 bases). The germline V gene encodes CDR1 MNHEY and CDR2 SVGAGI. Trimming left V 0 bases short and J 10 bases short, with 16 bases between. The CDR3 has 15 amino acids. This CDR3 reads CASSYSLGGRAEQFF. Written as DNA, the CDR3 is TGTGCCAGCAGTTACTCGTTAGGGGGTAGGGCCGAGCAGTTCTTC.

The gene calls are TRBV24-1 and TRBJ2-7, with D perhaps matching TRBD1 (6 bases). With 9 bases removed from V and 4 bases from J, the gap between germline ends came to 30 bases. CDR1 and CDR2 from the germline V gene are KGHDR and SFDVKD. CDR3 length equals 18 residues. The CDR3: CATAGVRQKSRPFYEQYF. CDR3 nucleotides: TGTGCCACCGCAGGGGTTAGGCAAAAGAGCAGGCCCTTTTACGAGCAGTACTTC.

CDR3 sequence (DNA): TGTGCCAGCAGTGAAAATGGCAGGGGAAGCTATGGCTACACCTTC. This translates into CASSENGRGSYGYTF. This rearrangement joins TRBV6-1 to TRBJ1-2, with TRBD1 as a possible D gene (6 bases). This CDR3 comprises 15 residues. V was clipped by 2 bases and J by 4 bases, with 14 bases between them. Germline-derived CDR1 and CDR2 are MNHNS and SASEGT.

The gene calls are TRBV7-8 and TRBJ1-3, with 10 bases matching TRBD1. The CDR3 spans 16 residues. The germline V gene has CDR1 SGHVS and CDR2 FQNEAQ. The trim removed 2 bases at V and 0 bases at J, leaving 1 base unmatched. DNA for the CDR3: TGTGCCAGCAGCTTAAGGGACAGGGGCTCTGGAAACACCATATATTTT. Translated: CASSLRDRGSGNTIYF. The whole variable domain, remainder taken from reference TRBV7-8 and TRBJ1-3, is GAGVSQSPRYKVAKRGQDVALRCDPISGHVSLFWYQQALGQGPEFLTYFQNEAQLDKSGLPSDRFFAERPEGSVSTLKIQRTQQEDSAVYLCASSLRDRGSGNTIYFGEGSWLTVV.

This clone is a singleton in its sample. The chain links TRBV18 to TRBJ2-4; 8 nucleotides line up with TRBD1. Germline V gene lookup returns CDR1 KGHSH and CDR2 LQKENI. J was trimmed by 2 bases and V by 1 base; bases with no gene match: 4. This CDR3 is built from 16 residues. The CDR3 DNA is TGTGCCAGCTCACCACTGGACAGGGTTTCCAAAAACATTCAGTACTTC. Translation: CASSPLDRVSKNIQYF.

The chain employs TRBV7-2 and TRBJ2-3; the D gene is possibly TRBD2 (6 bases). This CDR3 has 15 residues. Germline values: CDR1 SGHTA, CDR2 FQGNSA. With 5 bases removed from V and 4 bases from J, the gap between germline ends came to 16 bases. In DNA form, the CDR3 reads TGTGCCAGCAGCGCGAATCTAGCGACGCCAGATACGCAGTATTTT. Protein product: CASSANLATPDTQYF.

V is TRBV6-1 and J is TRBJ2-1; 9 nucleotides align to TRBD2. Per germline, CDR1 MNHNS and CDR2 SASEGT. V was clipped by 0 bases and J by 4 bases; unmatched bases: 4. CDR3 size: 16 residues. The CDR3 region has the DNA TGTGCCAGCAGTGAAGCTAGCGGGGGATCTTACAATGAGCAGTTCTTC. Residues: CASSEASGGSYNEQFF.

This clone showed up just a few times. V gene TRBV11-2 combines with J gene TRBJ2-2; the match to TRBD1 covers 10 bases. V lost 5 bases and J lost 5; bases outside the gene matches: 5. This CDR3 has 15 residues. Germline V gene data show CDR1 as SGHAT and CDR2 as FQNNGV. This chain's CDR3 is CASSRGTGVTGELFF. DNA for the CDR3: TGTGCCAGCAGCCGAGGGACAGGGGTGACCGGGGAGCTGTTTTTT.

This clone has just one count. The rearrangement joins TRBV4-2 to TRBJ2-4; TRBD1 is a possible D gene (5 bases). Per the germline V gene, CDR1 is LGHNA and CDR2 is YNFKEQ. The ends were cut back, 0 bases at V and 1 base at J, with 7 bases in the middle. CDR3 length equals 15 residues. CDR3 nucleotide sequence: TGTGCCAGCAGCCAAGAGTCAGGGGCCAAAAACATTCAGTACTTC. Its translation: CASSQESGAKNIQYF.

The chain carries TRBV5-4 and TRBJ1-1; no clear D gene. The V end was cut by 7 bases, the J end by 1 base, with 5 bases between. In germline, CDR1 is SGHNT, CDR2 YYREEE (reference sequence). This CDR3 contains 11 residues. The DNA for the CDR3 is TGTGCCAGCGTCGGGAACACTGAAGCTTTCTTT. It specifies CASVGNTEAFF.

CDR3 sequence: CASSLSHFQEQYF. Written as DNA, the CDR3 is TGTGCCAGCAGCTTAAGCCATTTTCAGGAGCAGTACTTC. The V and J genes are TRBV11-3 and TRBJ2-7; D ambiguous. CDR3 size: 13 residues. The germline V gene encodes CDR1 SGHNT and CDR2 YENEEA. Between the trimmed V and J ends, which lost 2 bases and 7 bases, there was a span of 12 bases.

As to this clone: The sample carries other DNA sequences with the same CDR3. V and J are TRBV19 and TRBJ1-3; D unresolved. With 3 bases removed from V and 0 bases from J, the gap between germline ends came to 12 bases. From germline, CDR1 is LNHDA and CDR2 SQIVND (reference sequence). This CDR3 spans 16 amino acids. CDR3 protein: CASSIGGSSSGNTIYF. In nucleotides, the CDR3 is TGTGCCAGTAGTATTGGAGGGTCCAGCTCTGGAAACACCATATATTTT.

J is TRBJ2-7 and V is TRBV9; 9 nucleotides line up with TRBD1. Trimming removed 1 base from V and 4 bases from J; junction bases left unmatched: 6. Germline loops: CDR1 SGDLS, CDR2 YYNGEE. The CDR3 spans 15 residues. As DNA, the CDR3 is TGTGCCAGCAGCGTAACCGGGACAGGGTCTTACGAGCAGTACTTC. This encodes CASSVTGTGSYEQYF.

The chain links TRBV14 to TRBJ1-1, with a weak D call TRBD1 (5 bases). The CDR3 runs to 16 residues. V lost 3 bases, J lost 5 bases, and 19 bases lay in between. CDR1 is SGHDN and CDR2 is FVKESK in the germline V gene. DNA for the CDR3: TGTGCCAGCAGCCACTTGGGGATAGGATGGGGGACTGAAGCTTTCTTT. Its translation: CASSHLGIGWGTEAFF.

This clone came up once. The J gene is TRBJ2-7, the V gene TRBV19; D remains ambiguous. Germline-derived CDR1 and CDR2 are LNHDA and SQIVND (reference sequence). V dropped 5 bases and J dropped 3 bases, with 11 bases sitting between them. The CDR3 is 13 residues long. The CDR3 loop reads CASSLGGNYEQYF. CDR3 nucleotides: TGTGCCAGTAGTCTTGGCGGAAACTACGAGCAGTACTTC.

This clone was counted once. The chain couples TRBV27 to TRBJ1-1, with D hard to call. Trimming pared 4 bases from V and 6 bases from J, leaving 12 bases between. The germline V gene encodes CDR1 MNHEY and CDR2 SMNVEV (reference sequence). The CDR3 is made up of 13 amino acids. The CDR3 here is CASSSPSPPEAFF. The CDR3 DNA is TGTGCCAGCAGTTCCCCCTCCCCCCCTGAAGCTTTCTTT.

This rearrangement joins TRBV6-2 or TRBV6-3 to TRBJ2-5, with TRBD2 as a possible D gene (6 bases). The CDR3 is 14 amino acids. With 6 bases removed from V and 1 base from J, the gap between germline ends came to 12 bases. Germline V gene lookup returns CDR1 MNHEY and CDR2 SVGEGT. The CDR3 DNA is TGTGCCAGCAGCAATTCGGGGGTCCAAGAGACCCAGTACTTC. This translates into CASSNSGVQETQYF.